This TCR beta chain was recovered during a study of vaccination effects on CD4 cells after COVID-19. Data came from immunoSEQ multiplex PCR; TCRdb stores just in-frame clones and leaves some out. The repertoire holds approximately 76,000 clones, with 78% as singletons. This CDR3 contains 14 residues. Deletions cut 3 bases from V and 7 bases from J, with 15 bases between. Germline CDR1 and CDR2: MNHNS and SASEGT. Antigen-specific CD4+ T cells expanded by the ViraFEST assay with viral peptide pools were then sequenced. Cells that had been cultured for 10 days were the source of isolated CD4+ T cells. In the vaccine recipients, nucleocapsid antibodies were negative and there was no prior SARS-CoV-2 infection. Peptides at about 10 ug/ml and IL-2 at around 9.3 IU/ml were added to fewer than 2.5 million PBMC per well. Regarding this clone: Its target is unknown.

The rearrangement uses TRBV6-1 and TRBJ2-5; weak D call: TRBD2 (6 bases). This TCR was recovered from a human donor who received a COVID-19 vaccine. The sample in question was CD4+ T cells from PBMCs cultured with SARS-CoV-2 spike peptides, obtained before COVID-19 vaccination. This CDR3 reads CASSEVGTLGTQYF. The CDR3 DNA is TGTGCCAGCAGTGAGGTGGGGACTTTGGGGACCCAGTACTTC.